This T cell receptor (beta chain) was found in a study of early stage breast cancer tumors. About the research overall: Of around 15 invasive breast tumors, approximately 11 were hormone receptor-positive, HER2-negative.

The study's findings and limits: Unsorted bulk genomic DNA sequencing lacked pairing and functional marker data. In about 90% of the 16 patients, blood comparison separated tumor from normal breast.

Regarding this clone: The target antigen is unknown.

The assay was immunoSEQ multiplex PCR, and TCRdb's table has in-frame clones only and misses some. Of thousands of clones in the sample, roughly 80% were seen once. Germline-derived CDR1 and CDR2 are MNHEY and SVGAGI. The CDR3 has 14 residues. The V gene end was trimmed by 11 bases and the J gene end by 3 bases; junction bases not matched to a gene: 7. Enough DNA from normal breast tissue often took about 100-300 mg. Sequencing was performed on normal breast tissue next to the tumor. V is TRBV6-5 and J is TRBJ2-1; 10 positions agree with TRBD2. The TCR originated in a person in their sixties with breast cancer. CDR3 DNA sequence: TGTGCCGGTAAAGCGGGGGGGTTCTACAATGAGCAGTTCTTC. Translation gives CAGKAGGFYNEQFF.